The 9 T cell receptor beta chains given below trace back to one sample, sequenced in a study of cytomegalovirus exposure and HLA in healthy donors. The table came from immunoSEQ multiplex PCR; TCRdb's copy has only in-frame clones and leaves some out. This sample yields approximately 65,000 clones, of which approximately 94% are seen a single time; over 0.8% belongs to the top ten. Material: PBMCs. The source of these receptors is a woman between 18 and 30 years old in good health and CMV-seronegative.

The genes are TRBV27 and TRBJ1-6; D ambiguous. Trimming took 1 base from V and 7 from J, leaving 11 bases between them. The CDR3 has 15 residues. Germline CDR1 MNHEY, CDR2 SMNVEV (reference sequence). The CDR3 sequence: CASSLYGSQNSPLHF. The CDR3 DNA reads as TGTGCCAGCAGTTTATACGGGTCTCAAAATTCACCCCTCCACTTT.

This sequence joins TRBV9 and TRBJ2-3, with a possible D match to TRBD1 (5 bases). The germline CDR1 and CDR2 sequences are SGDLS and YYNGEE. The V end was cut by 4 bases, the J end by 4 bases, with 16 bases between. This CDR3 has 15 residues. CDR3 sequence reads: CASSPEAGRSDTQYF. DNA of the CDR3: TGTGCCAGCAGCCCCGAGGCAGGGCGGTCAGATACGCAGTATTTT.

The J gene is TRBJ2-3, the V gene TRBV6-1, with 11 positions matching TRBD2. V shed 1 base, J shed 9 bases, and the junction held 9 bases outside the gene matches. CDR3 size: 16 residues. The germline V gene has CDR1 MNHNS and CDR2 SASEGT. The CDR3 bases are TGTGCCAGCAGTGAAGGGGTAGCGGGGGGGCGAGGGACGCAGTATTTT. This translates into CASSEGVAGGRGTQYF.

The CDR3: CASRVAGDTGELFF. The CDR3 DNA reads as TGTGCCAGCAGGGTAGCGGGGGACACCGGGGAGCTGTTTTTT. The chain is built from TRBV6-4 and TRBJ2-2, with 9 nucleotides matching TRBD2. The CDR3 runs to 14 residues. The J segment lost 3 bases and the V segment lost 6 bases, leaving 2 bases of the junction unmatched. Germline CDR1 is MRHNA and CDR2 is SNTAGT.

The CDR3 sequence: CASSPTWGGSGGYGYTF. In DNA, the CDR3 is TGCGCCAGCAGCCCCACTTGGGGGGGGTCCGGGGGCTATGGCTACACCTTC. The rearrangement uses TRBV4-1 and TRBJ1-2; D is possibly TRBD1 (5 bases). The ends were cut back, 4 bases at V and 4 bases at J, with 22 bases in the middle. CDR1 MGHRA and CDR2 YSYEKL come from the germline V gene. The CDR3 runs 17 residues.

This rearrangement joins TRBV7-9 to TRBJ2-1; 8 positions match TRBD2. V trimming: 2 bases; J trimming: 4 bases; junction bases outside the gene matches: 1. Germline V gives CDR1 SEHNR, CDR2 FQNEAQ (reference sequence). The CDR3 totals 14 residues. CDR3 DNA sequence: TGTGCCAGCAGCTTAACTAGCGGTTACAATGAGCAGTTCTTC. Its protein product is CASSLTSGYNEQFF.

The genes are TRBV19 and TRBJ2-1, with D possibly TRBD2 on 6 matching bases. CDR3 size: 16 residues. From germline, CDR1 is LNHDA and CDR2 SQIVND (reference sequence). The V end lost 3 bases, the J end lost 4 bases, and 16 bases lay between the germline ends. The CDR3 DNA reads as TGTGCCAGTAGTATCGGCACTAGCCGGAATTACAATGAGCAGTTCTTC. Its protein product is CASSIGTSRNYNEQFF. The whole variable domain, filled in from reference TRBV19 and TRBJ2-1, reads DGGITQSPKYLFRKEGQNVTLSCEQNLNHDAMYWYRQDPGQGLRLIYYSQIVNDFQKGDIAEGYSVSREKKESFPLTVTSAQKNPTAFYLCASSIGTSRNYNEQFFGPGTRLTVL.

The chain uses TRBV5-1 and TRBJ1-3, with 7 bases fitting TRBD1. This CDR3 contains 14 residues. Germline values: CDR1 SGHRS, CDR2 YFSETQ. J gave up 7 bases and V 4 bases, and 8 bases lay outside the gene matches. The CDR3 bases are TGCGCCAGCAGCCCGATAACAGGGGTGAACACCATATATTTT. Its translation: CASSPITGVNTIYF.

The J gene is TRBJ2-5, the V gene TRBV7-2, with a possible D match to TRBD1 (7 bases). This CDR3 contains 15 residues. Germline loops: CDR1 SGHTA, CDR2 FQGNSA. The V gene lost 5 bases and the J gene lost 2 bases, with 15 bases spanning the gap. The CDR3 nucleotides read TGTGCCAGCAGCCGTCGGACAGGAGGGCAAGAGACCCAGTACTTC. Translation: CASSRRTGGQETQYF.